These 30 T cell receptor beta chains were sequenced from one sample in a study of regulatory T cells in long-lasting Graves disease. Arm-PCR with iRepertoire HTBI primers amplified the CDR3 regions for these TCR beta libraries. From the multiplex PCR reads, TCRdb called clonotypes with MiXCR, one entry per CDR3 protein. The sample shows approximately 400,000 distinct CDR3 sequences, roughly 25% of them seen only once. Documented time point: persistent/refractory GD, antithyroid drugs over 5 years with positive TRAb. From RNA extracted from PBMCs, the TCR library was made. This sample comprised peripheral blood mononuclear cells (PBMCs), obtained when the disease was refractory, from a patient treated with antithyroid drugs. These receptors came from a woman aged 40 to 50 with Graves disease.

This clonotype was picked up many times. The chain uses TRBV6-6 and TRBJ2-7; no definite D call. The CDR3 runs 15 residues. Deletions cut 0 bases from V and 4 bases from J, with 13 bases between. Germline loops: CDR1 MNHNY, CDR2 SVGAGI (reference sequence). The chain's CDR3 is CASSYSMLGLYEQYF. The CDR3 DNA sequence: TGTGCCAGCAGTTACTCGATGTTAGGGCTGTACGAGCAGTACTTC.

This clonotype was recorded a few times. The chain joins TRBV5-1 to TRBJ2-7; 15 nucleotides line up with TRBD2. J gave up 1 base and V 7 bases, and 6 bases lay outside the gene matches. The length of the CDR3 is 16 residues. Looked up from germline, CDR1 is SGHRS and CDR2 is YFSETQ. CDR3 DNA sequence: TGCGCCAGCGGATCCGGGACTAGCGGGAGGTCCTACGAGCAGTACTTC. This codes for CASGSGTSGRSYEQYF. Full variable domain (rest looked up from reference TRBV5-1 and TRBJ2-7): KAGVTQTPRYLIKTRGQQVTLSCSPISGHRSVSWYQQTPGQGLQFLFEYFSETQRNKGNFPGRFSGRQFSNSRSEMNVSTLELGDSALYLCASGSGTSGRSYEQYFGPGTRLTVT.

This clonotype showed up just once. J is TRBJ1-2 and V is TRBV5-6, with D perhaps matching TRBD1 (5 bases). Germline-derived CDR1 and CDR2 are SGHDT and YYEEEE. Trimming removed 0 bases at V and 6 bases at J, with 12 bases between. CDR3 length equals 14 residues. CDR3 coding DNA: TGTGCCAGCAGCTTGGATTGGACAAACCATGGCTACACCTTC. Its translation is CASSLDWTNHGYTF.

This clonotype was observed a handful of times. The V and J genes are TRBV28 and TRBJ2-1, with D possibly TRBD1 on 6 matching bases. The CDR3 loop spans 16 amino acids. Germline V gene data show CDR1 as MDHEN and CDR2 as SYDVKM. V lost 3 bases and J 1 base, leaving 13 bases between the germline ends. CDR3: CASSLYRVGSYNEQFF. CDR3 in DNA: TGTGCCAGCAGTTTGTACAGGGTGGGTTCCTACAATGAGCAGTTCTTC.

As to this clonotype: Just one base apart from a much larger clone, this may be a read error. The chain joins TRBV6-1 to TRBJ2-2; perhaps TRBD2 as D (6 bases). The CDR3 sequence is 17 residues long. CDR1 MNHNS and CDR2 SASEGT come from the germline V gene. Trimming removed 4 bases at V and 2 bases at J, with 17 bases between. The CDR3 here is CASSGARRRGNTGELFF. The CDR3 region has the DNA TGTGCCAGCAGTGGAGCGAGGAGGAGGGGTAACACCGGGGAGCTGTTTTTT.

In this sample, this clonotype turned up many times. This chain uses TRBV29-1 with TRBJ1-6; D not certain. This CDR3 is 14 amino acids long. V lost 6 bases to trimming and J lost 0 bases, with 9 bases between them. Germline V gene sequence: CDR1 SQVTM, CDR2 ANQGSEA. The CDR3 sequence is CSVHPSSYNSPLHF. The CDR3 DNA reads TGCAGCGTGCACCCGAGCTCCTATAATTCACCCCTCCACTTT.

The table lists this clonotype with many counts. J is TRBJ1-6 and V is TRBV28; 7 bases are shared with TRBD1. The V segment lost 3 bases and the J segment 7 bases; nucleotides outside the gene matches: 3. This CDR3 region has 14 residues. The germline V gene encodes CDR1 MDHEN and CDR2 SYDVKM. The CDR3 loop is CASSLGQRNSPLHF. In nucleotides, the CDR3 is TGTGCCAGCAGTTTGGGACAGAGAAATTCACCCCTCCACTTT.

This clonotype was seen at least ten times. The chain recombines TRBV28 with TRBJ2-4, with D tentatively TRBD2 (6 bases). The germline gives CDR1 MDHEN, CDR2 SYDVKM. Trimming removed 6 bases from V and 1 base from J, with 13 bases in between. The CDR3 has 15 residues. CDR3 in amino acids: CASRSGGAAKNIQYF. The CDR3 DNA reads TGTGCCAGCAGGAGTGGAGGGGCGGCCAAAAACATTCAGTACTTC.

The chain couples TRBV12-3 or TRBV12-4 to TRBJ2-7; 8 bases are a match to TRBD1. This CDR3 comprises 13 residues. Losses at the gene ends were 5 bases for V and 3 bases for J; bases not matched to a gene: 3. In nucleotides, the CDR3 is TGTGCCAGCAGTGGGACAGGTTTCTACGAGCAGTACTTC. Residues: CASSGTGFYEQYF.

This clonotype was seen a few times. This sequence may be a read error, since a much larger clone differs from it by one base. This chain uses TRBV6-1 with TRBJ1-2; D unresolved. The length of the CDR3 is 12 residues. Germline CDR1 and CDR2: MNHNS and SASEGT. Trimming cost V 10 bases and J 7 bases, with 16 bases left between them. The CDR3 sequence is CATVGGLCGYTF. CDR3 nucleotide sequence: TGTGCCACCGTAGGTGGACTCTGTGGCTACACCTTC.

This sequence joins TRBV27 and TRBJ1-5; D is uncertain. The CDR3 extends over 15 amino acids. Germline V gene sequence: CDR1 MNHEY, CDR2 SMNVEV (reference sequence). The V end was cut by 4 bases, the J end by 0 bases, with 10 bases between. The chain's CDR3 is CASSSLHHSNQPQHF. As DNA, the CDR3 is TGTGCCAGCAGTTCCTTACACCATAGCAATCAGCCCCAGCATTTT.

This clonotype was observed at least ten times. The V and J genes are TRBV30 and TRBJ2-7; possibly TRBD2 for D (5 bases). Trimming took 2 bases from V and 7 from J, leaving 15 bases between them. Per the germline V gene, CDR1 is GTSNPN and CDR2 is SVGIG (reference sequence). The CDR3 runs to 13 residues. The CDR3: CAWSWRGSLEQYF. Here the CDR3 DNA reads TGTGCCTGGAGTTGGAGAGGGTCCCTGGAGCAGTACTTC.

This clonotype was detected only a few times. The chain has TRBV12-5 and TRBJ2-1; 13 positions match TRBD2. Germline trimming cut 6 bases from V and 3 bases from J; bases unmatched to any gene: 2. The germline gives CDR1 LGHNT, CDR2 FRNRAP. The CDR3 contains 15 residues. The DNA of the CDR3 is TGTGCTAGTGGCTGGACTAGCGGGAGCTACAATGAGCAGTTCTTC. Amino acid sequence: CASGWTSGSYNEQFF.

This clonotype was counted many times. The chain couples TRBV19 to TRBJ1-1; 8 bases are shared with TRBD1. This CDR3 contains 14 residues. Germline V lookup: CDR1 LNHDA, CDR2 SQIVND (reference sequence). Trimming at V came to 3 bases and at J to 4 bases, leaving 4 bases not matched to a gene. The CDR3 nucleotides read TGTGCCAGTAGTATCCTGACAGGGGCCACTGAAGCTTTCTTT. Its translation is CASSILTGATEAFF.

This clonotype was counted ten times or more. The chain uses TRBV11-2 and TRBJ2-4, with 10 bases identical to TRBD1. CDR1 is SGHAT, CDR2 FQNNGV, per germline. CDR3 length equals 16 residues. J lost 4 bases, V lost 6 bases, and 9 bases had no gene match. CDR3 coding DNA: TGTGCCAGCAGGGGGACAGGGGTGGACGGTAAAAACATTCAGTACTTC. The encoded protein is CASRGTGVDGKNIQYF.

This clonotype has just one count. This rearrangement joins TRBV5-1 to TRBJ1-6; D remains ambiguous. Germline CDR1 reads SGHRS; CDR2 reads YFSETQ. The CDR3 is made up of 16 amino acids. With 3 bases removed from V and 5 bases from J, the gap between germline ends came to 15 bases. The CDR3 sequence is CASSWSTQPDNSPLHF. CDR3 sequence (DNA): TGCGCCAGCAGCTGGAGTACACAGCCGGATAATTCACCCCTCCACTTT.

This clonotype was seen many times. The chain carries TRBV24-1 and TRBJ2-7; D remains ambiguous. This CDR3 has 12 residues. Germline loops: CDR1 KGHDR, CDR2 SFDVKD. V gave up 3 bases and J gave up 3 bases, with 5 bases separating them. Here the CDR3 DNA reads TGTGCCACCAGTGATGGAAACTACGAGCAGTACTTC. Amino acid sequence: CATSDGNYEQYF.

This clonotype was recorded many times. The chain joins TRBV28 to TRBJ1-5, with a possible D match to TRBD1 (5 bases). Germline CDR1 reads MDHEN; CDR2 reads SYDVKM. The ends were cut back, 6 bases at V and 0 bases at J, with 12 bases in the middle. The CDR3 loop spans 15 amino acids. The CDR3 DNA reads TGTGCCAGCAGCCCGACAGCTTATAGCAATCAGCCCCAGCATTTT. It is translated as CASSPTAYSNQPQHF.

This clonotype was seen repeatedly, ten times or more. This sequence joins TRBV11-2 and TRBJ2-7; 8 positions match TRBD1. V gave up 6 bases and J gave up 4 bases; unmatched junction bases: 8. Germline loops: CDR1 SGHAT, CDR2 FQNNGV. The CDR3 has 14 residues. The CDR3 region has the DNA TGTGCCAGCAGGACGACAGGGGTATATTACGAGCAGTACTTC. Translation gives CASRTTGVYYEQYF.

Many counts were recorded for this clonotype. Sequence at one end of the junction differs from germline and may be a read error. The chain uses TRBV20-1 and TRBJ2-7; 14 positions match TRBD2. This CDR3 is built from 14 residues. Looked up from germline, CDR1 is DFQATT and CDR2 is SNEGSKA (reference sequence). DNA for the CDR3: TGCAGTGCAAGAGGGACTAGCGGGAGACACGAGCAGTACTTC. It is translated as CSARGTSGRHEQYF.

This clonotype was detected many times. The rearrangement joins TRBV20-1 to TRBJ2-7; no reliable D call. The CDR3 has 10 residues. The V gene's germline CDR1 is DFQATT and CDR2 SNEGSKA (reference sequence). V lost 3 bases and J 4 bases, leaving 4 bases between the germline ends. Here the CDR3 DNA reads TGCAGTGCTAGGACGTACGAGCAGTACTTC. Protein product: CSARTYEQYF.

The V call is TRBV12-3 or TRBV12-4, the J call TRBJ2-6, with unresolved D. Trimming removed 5 bases from V and 1 base from J, with 9 bases in between. The CDR3 length is 15 residues. The DNA of the CDR3 is TGTGCCAGCAGTCCGGTTCCTTCTGGGGCCAACGTCCTGACTTTC. Protein: CASSPVPSGANVLTF.

This chain uses TRBV24-1 with TRBJ1-1; D not resolved. Trimming left V 8 bases short and J 1 base short, with 10 bases between. Germline CDR1 is KGHDR and CDR2 is SFDVKD. The CDR3 is 13 residues long. The CDR3 DNA sequence: TGTGCCACCATGAACTCGGCGAACACTGAAGCTTTCTTT. It yields the protein CATMNSANTEAFF.

J is TRBJ2-5 and V is TRBV10-3; 9 nucleotides align to TRBD2. Germline V gene lookup returns CDR1 ENHRY and CDR2 SYGVKD. There are 15 residues in the CDR3. The V and J ends lost 3 bases and 5 bases, in that order; junction bases with no gene match: 7. CDR3 DNA sequence: TGTGCCATCAGTGAAGGCGGGAGGGCCGGGGAGACCCAGTACTTC. It codes for CAISEGGRAGETQYF.

This clonotype was observed a handful of times. The V gene is TRBV9, the J gene TRBJ2-3; 8 nucleotides match TRBD2. The CDR3 is made up of 15 amino acids. The germline V gene has CDR1 SGDLS and CDR2 YYNGEE. The V and J ends lost 6 bases and 3 bases, in that order; junction bases with no gene match: 9. The CDR3 DNA is TGTGCCAGCACCCGGGGGGGGGTGAGTACAGATACGCAGTATTTT. Its protein is CASTRGGVSTDTQYF.

This clonotype occurred a few times. Possible read error: a much larger clone is one base away. The J gene is TRBJ2-5, the V gene TRBV6-2 or TRBV6-3; the match to TRBD2 covers 9 bases. This CDR3 comprises 16 residues. CDR1 is MNHEY, CDR2 SVGEGT, per germline. The CDR3 region is CASNYVAGGIQETQYF. In DNA form, the CDR3 reads TGTGCCAGCAATTACGTGGCGGGAGGGATCCAAGAGACCCAGTACTTC.

This clonotype was seen repeatedly, ten times or more. The chain has TRBV12-5 and TRBJ1-1; D uncertain. This CDR3 has 13 amino acids. CDR1 and CDR2 (germline): LGHNT, FRNRAP. The V and J ends lost 6 bases and 3 bases respectively, with 11 bases between them. The CDR3 region has the DNA TGTGCTAGTGGCCCGAGGCATCACACTGAAGCTTTCTTT. Its protein product is CASGPRHHTEAFF. The full variable domain, its missing parts supplied by reference TRBV12-5 and TRBJ1-1, is DARVTQTPRHKVTEMGQEVTMRCQPILGHNTVFWYRQTMMQGLELLAYFRNRAPLDDSGMPKDRFSAEMPDATLATLKIQPSEPRDSAVYFCASGPRHHTEAFFGQGTRLTVV.

The table lists this clonotype with many counts. The CDR3 DNA reads as TGTGCCAGCAGGCTAGCGGGAGGGCCGAGCACCGGGGAGCTGTTTTTT. Translation gives CASRLAGGPSTGELFF. The chain uses TRBV6-1 and TRBJ2-2; 12 positions match TRBD2. Trimming cost V 6 bases and J 4 bases; bases outside gene matches: 6. The germline V gene has CDR1 MNHNS and CDR2 SASEGT. The CDR3 runs 16 residues.

The J gene is TRBJ2-7, the V gene TRBV20-1; 7 bases are a match to TRBD1. Germline V gives CDR1 DFQATT, CDR2 SNEGSKA (reference sequence). V was clipped by 6 bases and J by 0 bases; unmatched bases: 14. This CDR3 spans 16 amino acids. The CDR3 is CSAESTGTASSYEQYF. CDR3 DNA: TGCAGTGCAGAATCCACCGGGACAGCTAGCTCCTACGAGCAGTACTTC.

This clonotype was counted a few times. J is TRBJ1-5 and V is TRBV20-1; D is ambiguous. Germline CDR1 DFQATT, CDR2 SNEGSKA (reference sequence). The V end was cut by 0 bases, the J end by 9 bases, with 9 bases between. The CDR3 spans 12 residues. The CDR3 here is CSARDRLGPQHF. In DNA form, the CDR3 reads TGCAGTGCTAGAGACCGACTAGGGCCCCAGCATTTT.